The present entry profiles one TCR beta chain with its context. The data belong to a study of blood T cells in healthy people across ages. No fewer than 5 micrograms of total RNA were isolated from every sample. For the second PCR, which ran for 7 to 11 cycles, a sample-barcoded 5' primer and a J-beta primer mix were used. TCRdb used MiXCR to reprocess the 5' RACE reads, holding one entry per CDR3 protein. The table includes some 1 million distinct CDR3 sequences, more than 35% detected once. The CDR3 consists of 16 residues. The junction had 10 bases not matched to a gene; V was cut back by 0 bases and J by 6 bases. Germline assignment: CDR1 DFQATT and CDR2 SNEGSKA (reference sequence).

Sequencing was carried out using blood. V gene TRBV20-1 combines with J gene TRBJ2-1; 8 bases map to TRBD2. This TCR derives from a woman aged 60 to 75 in good health. The CDR3 loop reads CSARDVTGTRSNEQFF. CDR3 coding DNA: TGCAGTGCTAGAGATGTTACCGGGACTAGAAGCAATGAGCAGTTCTTC.